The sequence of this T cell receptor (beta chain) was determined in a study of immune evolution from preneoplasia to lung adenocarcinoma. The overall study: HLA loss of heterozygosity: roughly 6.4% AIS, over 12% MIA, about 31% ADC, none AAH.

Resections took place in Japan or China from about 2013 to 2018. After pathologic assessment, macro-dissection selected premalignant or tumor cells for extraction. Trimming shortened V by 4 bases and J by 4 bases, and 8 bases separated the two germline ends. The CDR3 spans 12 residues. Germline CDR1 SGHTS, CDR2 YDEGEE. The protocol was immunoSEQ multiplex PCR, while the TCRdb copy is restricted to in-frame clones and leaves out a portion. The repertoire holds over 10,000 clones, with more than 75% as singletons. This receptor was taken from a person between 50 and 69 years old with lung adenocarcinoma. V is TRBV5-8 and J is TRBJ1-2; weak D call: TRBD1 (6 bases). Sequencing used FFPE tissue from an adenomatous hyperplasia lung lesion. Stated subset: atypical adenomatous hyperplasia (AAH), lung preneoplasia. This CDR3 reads CASSTGIYGYTF. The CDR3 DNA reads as TGTGCCAGCAGCACAGGGATCTATGGCTACACCTTC. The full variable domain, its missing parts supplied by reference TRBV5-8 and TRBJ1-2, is EAGVTQSPTHLIKTRGQQATLRCSPISGHTSVYWYQQALGLGLQFLLWYDEGEERNRGNFPPRFSGRQFPNYSSELNVNALELEDSALYLCASSTGIYGYTFGSGTRLTVV.